A single sample is the source of the 5 T cell receptor beta chains below, sequenced in a study of blood T cell repertoires in COVID-19. TCRdb's table, derived via immunoSEQ multiplex PCR, lists solely in-frame clones and lacks some. The sample holds just under 80,000 clones; 88% are singletons and the top ten take approximately 45%. Sequences were obtained from peripheral blood. The receptor set was obtained from a human donor in a cohort sampled during active COVID-19.

The chain links TRBV5-1 to TRBJ1-3, with 9 bases aligning to TRBD1. V was clipped by 0 bases and J by 1 base; unmatched bases: 8. The CDR3 totals 18 residues. From germline, CDR1 is SGHRS and CDR2 YFSETQ. The CDR3 sequence is CASSLDGTGSRSGNTIYF. The DNA for the CDR3 is TGCGCCAGCAGCTTGGACGGGACAGGGTCAAGATCTGGAAACACCATATATTTT.

CDR3 sequence (DNA): TGTGCCAGTAGTGGAACCAAGCGGGGCTCCTACAATGAGCAGTTCTTC. It codes for CASSGTKRGSYNEQFF. The chain couples TRBV19 to TRBJ2-1, with 7 nucleotides matching TRBD2. The V gene's germline CDR1 is LNHDA and CDR2 SQIVND (reference sequence). V was clipped by 5 bases and J by 0 bases; unmatched bases: 7. The CDR3 extends over 16 amino acids.

This chain joins TRBV27 and TRBJ1-1; no clear D. Trimming shortened V by 10 bases and J by 0 bases, and 12 bases separated the two germline ends. This CDR3 has 13 amino acids. Germline CDR1 is MNHEY and CDR2 is SMNVEV (reference sequence). The CDR3 region has the DNA TGTGCCACTAAGACATACATGAACACTGAAGCTTTCTTT. It is translated as CATKTYMNTEAFF.

The chain uses TRBV5-4 and TRBJ2-7, with D unclear. The ends were cut back, 4 bases at V and 2 bases at J, with 13 bases in the middle. The CDR3 is made up of 14 amino acids. In germline, CDR1 is SGHNT, CDR2 YYREEE (reference sequence). CDR3 sequence: CASSQFPGPYEQYF. Here the CDR3 DNA reads TGTGCCAGCAGCCAGTTTCCAGGTCCCTACGAGCAGTACTTC.

This clone has a single count. This chain connects TRBV28 to TRBJ2-3, with D maybe TRBD1 (7 bases). In germline, CDR1 is MDHEN, CDR2 SYDVKM. The V gene lost 5 bases and the J gene lost 0 bases, with 15 bases spanning the gap. This CDR3 region has 16 residues. CDR3 bases: TGTGCCAGCAGTGCTGGGACAGCGGGTAGCACAGATACGCAGTATTTT. It specifies CASSAGTAGSTDTQYF. The variable domain in full, completed from reference TRBV28 and TRBJ2-3, reads DVKVTQSSRYLVKRTGEKVFLECVQDMDHENMFWYRQDPGLGLRLIYFSYDVKMKEKGDIPEGYSVSREKKERFSLILESASTNQTSMYLCASSAGTAGSTDTQYFGPGTRLTVL.